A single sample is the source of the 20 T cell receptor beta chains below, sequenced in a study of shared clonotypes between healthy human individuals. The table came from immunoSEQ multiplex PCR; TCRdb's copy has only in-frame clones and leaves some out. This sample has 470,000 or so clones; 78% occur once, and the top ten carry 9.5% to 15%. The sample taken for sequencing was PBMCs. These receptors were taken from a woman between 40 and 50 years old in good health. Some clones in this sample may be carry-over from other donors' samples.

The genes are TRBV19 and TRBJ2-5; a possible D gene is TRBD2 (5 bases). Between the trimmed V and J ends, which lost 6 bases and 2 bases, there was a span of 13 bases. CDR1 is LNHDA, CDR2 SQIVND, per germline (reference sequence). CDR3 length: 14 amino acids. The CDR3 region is CASSLGLSQETQYF. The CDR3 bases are TGTGCCAGTAGCCTAGGACTCTCACAAGAGACCCAGTACTTC.

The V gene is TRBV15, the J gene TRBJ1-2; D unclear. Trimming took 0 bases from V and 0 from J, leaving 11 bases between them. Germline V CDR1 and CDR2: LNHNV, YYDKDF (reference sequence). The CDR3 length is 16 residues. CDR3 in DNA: TGTGCCACCAGCAGAGATATGGTCGGATCTAACTATGGCTACACCTTC. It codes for CATSRDMVGSNYGYTF.

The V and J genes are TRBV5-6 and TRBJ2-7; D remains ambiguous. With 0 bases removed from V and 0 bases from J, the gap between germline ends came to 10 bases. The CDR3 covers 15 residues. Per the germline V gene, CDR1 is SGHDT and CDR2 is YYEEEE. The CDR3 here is CASSLGRVSSYEQYF. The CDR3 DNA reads TGTGCCAGCAGCTTGGGTCGGGTGAGCTCCTACGAGCAGTACTTC.

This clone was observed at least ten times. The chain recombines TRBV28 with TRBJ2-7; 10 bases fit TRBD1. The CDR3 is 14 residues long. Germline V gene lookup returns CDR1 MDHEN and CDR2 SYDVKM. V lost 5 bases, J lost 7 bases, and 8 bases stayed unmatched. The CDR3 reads CASSQDRGKGEQYF. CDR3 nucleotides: TGTGCCAGCAGTCAGGACAGGGGGAAGGGAGAGCAGTACTTC.

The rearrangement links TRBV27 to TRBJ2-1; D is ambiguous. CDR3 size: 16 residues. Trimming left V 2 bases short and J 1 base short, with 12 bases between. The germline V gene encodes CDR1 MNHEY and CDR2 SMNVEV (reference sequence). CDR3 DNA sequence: TGTGCCAGCAGTTTAGTGGGGTACGGATCCTACAATGAGCAGTTCTTC. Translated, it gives CASSLVGYGSYNEQFF.

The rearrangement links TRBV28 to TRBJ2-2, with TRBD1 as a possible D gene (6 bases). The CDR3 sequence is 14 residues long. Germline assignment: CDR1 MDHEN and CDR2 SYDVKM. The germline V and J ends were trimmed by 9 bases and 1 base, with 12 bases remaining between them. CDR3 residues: CASTTGLNTGELFF. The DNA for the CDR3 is TGTGCCAGTACGACAGGACTGAACACCGGGGAGCTGTTTTTT.

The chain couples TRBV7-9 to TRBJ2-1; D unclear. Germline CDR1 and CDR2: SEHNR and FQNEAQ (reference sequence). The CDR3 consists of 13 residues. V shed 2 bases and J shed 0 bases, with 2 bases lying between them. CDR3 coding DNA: TGTGCCAGCAGCTTAAACTCCTACAATGAGCAGTTCTTC. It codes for CASSLNSYNEQFF.

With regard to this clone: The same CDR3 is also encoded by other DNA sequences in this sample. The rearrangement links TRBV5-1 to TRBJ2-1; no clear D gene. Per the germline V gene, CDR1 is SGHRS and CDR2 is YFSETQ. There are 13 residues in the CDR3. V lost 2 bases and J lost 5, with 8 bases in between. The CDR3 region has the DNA TGCGCCAGCAGCTTTGGACGCAACAATGAGCAGTTCTTC. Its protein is CASSFGRNNEQFF.

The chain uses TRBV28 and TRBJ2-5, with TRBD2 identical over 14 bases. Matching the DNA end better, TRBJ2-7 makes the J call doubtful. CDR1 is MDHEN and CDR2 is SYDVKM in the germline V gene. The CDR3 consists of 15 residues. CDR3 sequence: CASSSGLAGEYEQYF. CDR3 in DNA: TGTGCCAGCAGCTCGGGACTAGCGGGAGAGTACGAGCAGTACTTC.

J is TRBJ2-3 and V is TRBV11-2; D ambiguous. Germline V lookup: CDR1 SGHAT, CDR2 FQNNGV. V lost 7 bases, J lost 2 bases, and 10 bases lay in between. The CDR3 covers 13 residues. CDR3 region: CASTSGFTDTQYF. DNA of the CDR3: TGTGCCAGCACCTCCGGGTTCACAGATACGCAGTATTTT.

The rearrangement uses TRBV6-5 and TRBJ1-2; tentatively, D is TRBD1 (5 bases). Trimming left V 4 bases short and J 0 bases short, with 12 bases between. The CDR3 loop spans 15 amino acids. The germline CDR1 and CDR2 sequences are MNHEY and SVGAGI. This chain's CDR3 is CASSSPATANYGYTF. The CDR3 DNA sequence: TGTGCCAGCAGTTCCCCCGCGACAGCTAACTATGGCTACACCTTC.

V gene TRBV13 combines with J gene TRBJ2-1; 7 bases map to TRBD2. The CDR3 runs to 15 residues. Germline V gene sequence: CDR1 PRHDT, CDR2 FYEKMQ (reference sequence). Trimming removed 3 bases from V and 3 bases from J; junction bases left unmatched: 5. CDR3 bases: TGTGCCAGCAGCTTGTCCGCGGGGGACTACAATGAGCAGTTCTTC. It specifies CASSLSAGDYNEQFF. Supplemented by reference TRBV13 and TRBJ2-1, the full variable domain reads AAGVIQSPRHLIKEKRETATLKCYPIPRHDTVYWYQQGPGQDPQFLISFYEKMQSDKGSIPDRFSAQQFSDYHSELNMSSLELGDSALYFCASSLSAGDYNEQFFGPGTRLTVL.

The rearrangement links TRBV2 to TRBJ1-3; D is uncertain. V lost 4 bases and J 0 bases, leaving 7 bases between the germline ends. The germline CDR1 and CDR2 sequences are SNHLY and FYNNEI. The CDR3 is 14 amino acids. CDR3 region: CASSGGSSGNTIYF. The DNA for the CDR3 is TGTGCCAGCAGTGGGGGAAGCTCTGGAAACACCATATATTTT.

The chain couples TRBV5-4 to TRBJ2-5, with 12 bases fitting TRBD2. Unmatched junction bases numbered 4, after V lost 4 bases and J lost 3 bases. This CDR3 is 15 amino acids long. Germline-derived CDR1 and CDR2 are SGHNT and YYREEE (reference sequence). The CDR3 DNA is TGTGCCAGCAGCCAGGGACTAGCGGGCAAAGAGACCCAGTACTTC. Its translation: CASSQGLAGKETQYF. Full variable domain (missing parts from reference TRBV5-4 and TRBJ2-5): ETGVTQSPTHLIKTRGQQVTLRCSSQSGHNTVSWYQQALGQGPQFIFQYYREEENGRGNFPPRFSGLQFPNYSSELNVNALELDDSALYLCASSQGLAGKETQYFGPGTRLLVL.

CDR3 in amino acids: CASTQTDTQYF. CDR3 DNA sequence: TGTGCCAGCACCCAGACCGATACGCAGTATTTT. The chain carries TRBV6-1 and TRBJ2-3; the D is unclear. The CDR3 runs 11 residues. Per the germline V gene, CDR1 is MNHNS and CDR2 is SASEGT. Trimming removed 7 bases at V and 6 bases at J, with 8 bases between.

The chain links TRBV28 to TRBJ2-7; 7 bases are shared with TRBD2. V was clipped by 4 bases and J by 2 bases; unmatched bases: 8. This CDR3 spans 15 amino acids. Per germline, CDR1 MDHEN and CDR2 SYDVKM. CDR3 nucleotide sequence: TGTGCCAGCAGTTCCGACGGGAGGCACCCCTACGAGCAGTACTTC. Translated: CASSSDGRHPYEQYF.

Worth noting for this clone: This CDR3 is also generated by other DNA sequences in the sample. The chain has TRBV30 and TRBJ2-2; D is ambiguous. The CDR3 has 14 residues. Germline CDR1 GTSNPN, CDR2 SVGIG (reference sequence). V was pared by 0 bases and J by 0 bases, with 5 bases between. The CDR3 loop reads CAWSVYPNTGELFF. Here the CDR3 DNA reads TGTGCCTGGAGTGTATATCCGAACACCGGGGAGCTGTTTTTT. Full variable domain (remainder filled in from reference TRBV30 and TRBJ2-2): SQTIHQWPATLVQPVGSPLSLECTVEGTSNPNLYWYRQAAGRGLQLLFYSVGIGQISSEVPQNLSASRPQDRQFILSSKKLLLSDSGFYLCAWSVYPNTGELFFGEGSRLTVL.

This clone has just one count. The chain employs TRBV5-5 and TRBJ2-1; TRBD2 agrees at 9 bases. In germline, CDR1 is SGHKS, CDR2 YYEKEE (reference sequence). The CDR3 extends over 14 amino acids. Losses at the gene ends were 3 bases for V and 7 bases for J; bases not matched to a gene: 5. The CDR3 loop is CASSYVAGVNEQFF. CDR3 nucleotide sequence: TGTGCCAGCAGCTACGTAGCGGGAGTGAATGAGCAGTTCTTC.

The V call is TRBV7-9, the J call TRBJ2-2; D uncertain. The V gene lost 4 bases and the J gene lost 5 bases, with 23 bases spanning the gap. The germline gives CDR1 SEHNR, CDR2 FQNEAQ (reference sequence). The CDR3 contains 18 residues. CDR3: CASSSPPRRVQVTGELFF. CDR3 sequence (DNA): TGTGCCAGCAGCTCCCCACCCCGTCGGGTACAAGTAACCGGGGAGCTGTTTTTT.

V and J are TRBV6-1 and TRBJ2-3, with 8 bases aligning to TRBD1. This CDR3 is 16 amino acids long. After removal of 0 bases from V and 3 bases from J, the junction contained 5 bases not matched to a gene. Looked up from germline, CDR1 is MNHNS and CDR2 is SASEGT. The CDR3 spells CASSEARGLWTDTQYF. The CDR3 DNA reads TGTGCCAGCAGTGAAGCCAGGGGGCTCTGGACAGATACGCAGTATTTT.